This TCR beta chain is from a study of control samples from healthy donors and cancer patients. Sequencing was performed with immunoSEQ multiplex PCR; in TCRdb, only in-frame clones are kept and a portion is missing. The sample consists of just under 75,000 clones, 87% of them appearing once. Sequencing input: blood. The sequence came from a woman aged 45-59 years in good health.

The CDR3 nucleotides are TGTGCCAGCAGTGAAGTTCAGGCCCTTTCACCCCTCCACTTT. Encoded protein: CASSEVQALSPLHF. The gene calls are TRBV6-1 and TRBJ1-6; D gene unclear. Germline CDR1 and CDR2: MNHNS and SASEGT. V shed 1 base and J shed 9 bases, with 10 bases lying between them. The CDR3 contains 14 residues.